The clone carrying this T cell receptor (beta chain) has at least ten counts. The study's library attached unique molecular identifiers to single cDNA molecules. TCRdb analysed the RACE reads with MiXCR anew, one entry per CDR3 protein. The sample gives about 130,000 distinct CDR3 sequences, approximately 9.1% of which show up once; around 2% is in the top ten. This CDR3 has 13 amino acids. Trimming took 5 bases from V and 11 from J; bases not matched to a gene: 11. Germline CDR1 and CDR2: SGHKS and YYEKEE (reference sequence). The data stem from a study of human T cells and chemical hapten exposure. Study at large: Among samples, TCR yields varied mainly because of small differences in pooled library volume.

Time point denoted: healthy volunteer bleed at 2 weeks. Unfractionated whole blood yielded the extracted total RNA. The chain combines TRBV5-5 with TRBJ1-1; 8 nucleotides line up with TRBD1. This TCR derives from a male donor in good health. Some clones in this sample may be carry-over from other donors' samples. The specimen sequenced was whole blood. The CDR3 spells CASSSTGTGSAFF. Here the CDR3 DNA reads TGTGCCAGCAGTTCCACCGGGACAGGTTCTGCTTTCTTT. The full variable domain, in which reference TRBV5-5 and TRBJ1-1 provide the parts outside the CDR3, is DAGVTQSPTHLIKTRGQQVTLRCSPISGHKSVSWYQQVLGQGPQFIFQYYEKEERGRGNFPDRFSARQFPNYSSELNVNALLLGDSALYLCASSSTGTGSAFFGQGTRLTVV.